Below, 4 T cell receptor beta chains from the same sample are listed, as sequenced in a study of blood T cell repertoires in COVID-19. Data came from immunoSEQ multiplex PCR; TCRdb stores just in-frame clones and leaves some out. The sample consists of 77,000 or so clones, around 74% of them appearing once. The source material was peripheral blood. All receptors come from a human donor with acute or convalescent COVID-19. The donor label of this sample is uncertain.

V gene TRBV3-1 (or the pseudogene TRBV3-2) combines with J gene TRBJ1-6, with D possibly being TRBD1 (6 bases). This CDR3 has 14 residues. Germline CDR1 is LGHDT and CDR2 is YNNKEL (reference sequence). Trimming removed 1 base from V and 7 bases from J, with 8 bases in between. Here the CDR3 DNA reads TGTGCCAGCAGCCAAGGGACAGTAAATTCACCCCTCCACTTT. It is translated as CASSQGTVNSPLHF.

This rearrangement joins TRBV11-2 to TRBJ2-3; 7 nucleotides line up with TRBD2. The V and J ends lost 0 bases and 0 bases, in that order; junction bases with no gene match: 6. Germline values: CDR1 SGHAT, CDR2 FQNNGV. The CDR3 is made up of 17 amino acids. The CDR3 DNA sequence: TGTGCCAGCAGCTTAGATCTAACGGGAGGAAGCACAGATACGCAGTATTTT. Its protein is CASSLDLTGGSTDTQYF.

V usage is TRBV5-1 and J usage is TRBJ2-2; 7 bases map to TRBD1. The germline CDR1 and CDR2 sequences are SGHRS and YFSETQ. The CDR3 length is 17 residues. V shed 0 bases and J 6 bases; nucleotides not matched to a gene: 11. The DNA of the CDR3 is TGCGCCAGCAGCTTGGGCCCCAGGGGGAGCTTAGCCGGGGAGCTGTTTTTT. Residues: CASSLGPRGSLAGELFF.

The rearrangement links TRBV6-5 to TRBJ1-1, with 8 nucleotides matching TRBD1. The ends lost 6 bases at V and 4 bases at J; junction bases unmatched: 10. Germline lookup yields CDR1 MNHEY and CDR2 SVGAGI. The CDR3 loop spans 15 amino acids. CDR3 amino acids: CASRRQDRGTTEAFF. CDR3 nucleotide sequence: TGTGCCAGCAGGAGACAAGACAGGGGAACCACTGAAGCTTTCTTT.